The table lists the clone carrying this TCR beta chain with many counts. The antigen remains unidentified. This record belongs to a study of glioma-infiltrating T cells. Across the whole study: Glioma patients had dexamethasone for six or fewer days before surgery. Findings and limits, study-wide: CDR3 overlap between tissue and blood was very small. Patients with low tissue-blood divergence carried a signature set of shared blood CDR3 motifs.

Using RNA template, CDR3s of TCR alpha and beta were amplified with iRepertoire arm-PCR. TCRdb fed the multiplex PCR reads into MiXCR, producing one record per CDR3 protein. The repertoire holds about 380,000 distinct CDR3 sequences, with less than 50% as singletons. The CDR3 spans 15 residues. V lost 5 bases to trimming and J lost 0 bases, with 13 bases between them. Looked up from germline, CDR1 is MNHEY and CDR2 is SMNVEV (reference sequence). Sequencing was carried out using glioma tissue, nonneoplastic brain tissue, or PBMCs (not recorded which). The chain links TRBV27 to TRBJ1-1, with D hard to call. This TCR derives from a human donor with low-grade glioma or glioblastoma, undergoing nonglioma brain surgery, or in good health (not recorded which). The CDR3 bases are TGTGCCAGCAGTCCCGGATGGGTCCTGAACACTGAAGCTTTCTTT. Translating gives CASSPGWVLNTEAFF.